Included here is one T cell receptor (beta chain) sequence, with context. These data belong to a study of shared clonotypes between healthy human individuals. CDR1 MNHEY and CDR2 SMNVEV come from the germline V gene (reference sequence). V was shortened by 6 bases and J by 4 bases, with 12 bases between the two germline ends. The CDR3 totals 14 residues. DNA at about 0.2 ug, about 30,000 T cell genomes, went into sorted-subset replicate PCRs. The repertoire was sequenced with immunoSEQ multiplex PCR; TCRdb's copy has only in-frame clones and lacks some. The sample records 2 million to 2.5 million clones, about 92% being singletons.

The V gene is TRBV27, the J gene TRBJ1-4; TRBD1 is a possible D gene (5 bases). Source material: naive CD4+ T cells from PBMCs. Described subset: CD45RA+ positively selected. The receptor's source is a young man in good health. Some clones in this sample may be carry-over from other donors' samples. The CDR3 DNA is TGTGCCAGCAGCCCAGGGACCTTTAATGAAAAACTGTTTTTT. This encodes CASSPGTFNEKLFF.